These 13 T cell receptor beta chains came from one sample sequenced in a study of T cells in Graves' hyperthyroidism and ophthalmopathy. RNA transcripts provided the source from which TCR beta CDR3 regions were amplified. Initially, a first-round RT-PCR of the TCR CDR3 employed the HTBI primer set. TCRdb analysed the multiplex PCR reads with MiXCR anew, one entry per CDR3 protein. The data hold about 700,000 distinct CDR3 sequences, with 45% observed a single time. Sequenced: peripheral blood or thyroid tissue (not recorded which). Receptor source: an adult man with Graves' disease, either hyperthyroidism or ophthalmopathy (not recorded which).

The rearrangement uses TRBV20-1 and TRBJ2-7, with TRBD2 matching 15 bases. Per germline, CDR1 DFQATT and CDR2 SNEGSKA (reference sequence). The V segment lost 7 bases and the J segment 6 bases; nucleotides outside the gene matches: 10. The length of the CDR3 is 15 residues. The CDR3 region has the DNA TGCAGTGTCCCGGGACTAGCGGGGGGTTCCGTCGAGCAGTACTTC. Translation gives CSVPGLAGGSVEQYF.

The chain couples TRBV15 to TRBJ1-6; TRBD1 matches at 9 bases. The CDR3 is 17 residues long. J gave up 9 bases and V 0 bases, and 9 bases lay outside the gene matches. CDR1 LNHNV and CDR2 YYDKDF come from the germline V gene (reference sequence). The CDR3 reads CATSRDRTGELRSPLHF. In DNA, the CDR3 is TGTGCCACCAGCAGAGACCGGACAGGGGAACTTCGTTCACCCCTCCACTTT.

CDR3 in DNA: TGCGCCAGCAGTACCGGGACAGGGCGAGGCGAGACCCAGTACTTC. The encoded protein is CASSTGTGRGETQYF. The gene calls are TRBV5-1 and TRBJ2-5; TRBD1 matches at 9 bases. Looked up from germline, CDR1 is SGHRS and CDR2 is YFSETQ. This CDR3 is built from 15 residues. J was trimmed by 5 bases and V by 5 bases; bases with no gene match: 10.

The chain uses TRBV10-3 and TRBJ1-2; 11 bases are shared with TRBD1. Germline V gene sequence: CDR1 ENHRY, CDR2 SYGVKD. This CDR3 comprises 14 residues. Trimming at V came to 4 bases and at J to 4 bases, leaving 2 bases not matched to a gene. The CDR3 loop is CAISAGTGGYGYTF. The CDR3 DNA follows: TGTGCCATCAGTGCCGGGACAGGGGGCTATGGCTACACCTTC.

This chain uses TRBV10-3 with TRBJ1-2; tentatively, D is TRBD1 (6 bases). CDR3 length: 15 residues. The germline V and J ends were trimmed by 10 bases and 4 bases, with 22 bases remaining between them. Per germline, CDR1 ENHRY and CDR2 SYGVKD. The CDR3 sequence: CASSLTGGQLYGYTF. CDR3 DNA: TGTGCCAGCAGCTTAACGGGTGGACAGCTCTATGGCTACACCTTC.

This CDR3 reads CSVGLGTQTNYGYTF. DNA for the CDR3: TGCAGCGTTGGATTAGGGACCCAGACTAACTATGGCTACACCTTC. The J gene is TRBJ1-2, the V gene TRBV29-1; the D gene is possibly TRBD1 (5 bases). This CDR3 spans 15 amino acids. Trimming removed 4 bases at V and 0 bases at J, with 15 bases between. Germline CDR1 reads SQVTM; CDR2 reads ANQGSEA.

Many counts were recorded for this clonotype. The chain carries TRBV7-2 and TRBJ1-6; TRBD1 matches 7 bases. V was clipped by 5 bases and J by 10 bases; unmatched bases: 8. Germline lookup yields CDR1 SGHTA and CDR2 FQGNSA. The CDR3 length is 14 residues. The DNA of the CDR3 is TGTGCCAGCAGCCCCCGGGACAGACGGTCACCCCTCCACTTT. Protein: CASSPRDRRSPLHF. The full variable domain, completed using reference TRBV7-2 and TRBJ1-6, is GAGVSQSPSNKVTEKGKDVELRCDPISGHTALYWYRQSLGQGLEFLIYFQGNSAPDKSGLPSDRFSAERTGGSVSTLTIQRTQQEDSAVYLCASSPRDRRSPLHFGNGTRLTVT.

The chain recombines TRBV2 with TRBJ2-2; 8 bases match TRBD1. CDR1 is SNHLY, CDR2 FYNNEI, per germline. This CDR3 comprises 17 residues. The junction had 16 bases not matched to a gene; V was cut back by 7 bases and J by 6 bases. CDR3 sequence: CASITAWTGRSSGELFF. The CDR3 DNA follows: TGTGCCAGCATCACCGCCTGGACAGGGCGGTCGTCCGGGGAGCTGTTTTTT.

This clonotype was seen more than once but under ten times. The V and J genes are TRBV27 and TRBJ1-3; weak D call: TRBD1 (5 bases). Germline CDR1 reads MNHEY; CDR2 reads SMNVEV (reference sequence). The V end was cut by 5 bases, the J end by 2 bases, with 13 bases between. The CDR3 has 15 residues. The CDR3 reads CASSPAQGAGNTIYF. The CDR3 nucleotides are TGTGCCAGCAGTCCGGCCCAGGGCGCTGGAAACACCATATATTTT.

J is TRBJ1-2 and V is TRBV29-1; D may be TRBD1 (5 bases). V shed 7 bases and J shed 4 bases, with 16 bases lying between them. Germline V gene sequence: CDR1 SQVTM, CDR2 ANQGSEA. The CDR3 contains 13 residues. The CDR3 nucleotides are TGCAGCGCCGGGGAGACAGTTGGCTATGGCTACACCTTC. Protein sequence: CSAGETVGYGYTF.

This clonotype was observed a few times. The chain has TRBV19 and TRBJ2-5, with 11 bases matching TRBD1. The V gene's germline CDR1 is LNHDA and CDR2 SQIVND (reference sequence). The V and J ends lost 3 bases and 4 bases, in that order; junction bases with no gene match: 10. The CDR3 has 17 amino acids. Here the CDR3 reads CASSMWLDRGRRETQYF. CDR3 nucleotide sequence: TGTGCCAGTAGTATGTGGCTGGACAGGGGGCGGCGAGAGACCCAGTACTTC.

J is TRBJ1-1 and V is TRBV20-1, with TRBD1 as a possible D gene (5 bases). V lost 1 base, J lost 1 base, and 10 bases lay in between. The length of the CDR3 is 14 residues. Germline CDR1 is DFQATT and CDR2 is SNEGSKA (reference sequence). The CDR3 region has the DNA TGCAGTGCTAGAGGAGACAGCCCGAACACTGAAGCTTTCTTT. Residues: CSARGDSPNTEAFF.

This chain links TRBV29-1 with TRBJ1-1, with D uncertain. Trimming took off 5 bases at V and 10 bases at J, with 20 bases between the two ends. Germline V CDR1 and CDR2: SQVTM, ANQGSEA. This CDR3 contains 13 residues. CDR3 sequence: CSVLKGETQGAFF. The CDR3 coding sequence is TGCAGCGTTCTGAAAGGCGAGACCCAAGGAGCTTTCTTT.